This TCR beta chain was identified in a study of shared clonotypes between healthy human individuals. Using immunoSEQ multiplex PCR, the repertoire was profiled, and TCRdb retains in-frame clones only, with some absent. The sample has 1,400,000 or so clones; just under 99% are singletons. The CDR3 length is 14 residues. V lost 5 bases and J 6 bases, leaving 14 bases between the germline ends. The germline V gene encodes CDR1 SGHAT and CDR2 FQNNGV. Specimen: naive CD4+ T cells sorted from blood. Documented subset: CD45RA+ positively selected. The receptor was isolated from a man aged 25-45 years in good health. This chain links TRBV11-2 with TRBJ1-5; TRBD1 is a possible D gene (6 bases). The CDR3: CASSLTGKAQPQHF. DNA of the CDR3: TGTGCCAGCAGCCTCACAGGGAAAGCTCAGCCCCAGCATTTT.